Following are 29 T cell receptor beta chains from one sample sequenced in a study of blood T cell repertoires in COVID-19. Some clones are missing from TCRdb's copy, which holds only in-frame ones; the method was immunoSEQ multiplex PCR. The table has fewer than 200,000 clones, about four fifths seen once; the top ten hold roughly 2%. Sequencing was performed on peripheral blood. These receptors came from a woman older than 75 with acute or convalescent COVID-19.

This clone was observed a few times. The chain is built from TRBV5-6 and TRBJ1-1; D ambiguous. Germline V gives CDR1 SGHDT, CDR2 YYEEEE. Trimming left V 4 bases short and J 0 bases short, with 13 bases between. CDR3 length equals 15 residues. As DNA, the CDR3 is TGTGCCAGCAGCACGGGTCCTCAAATGAACACTGAAGCTTTCTTT. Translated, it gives CASSTGPQMNTEAFF. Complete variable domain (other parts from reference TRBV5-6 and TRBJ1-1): DAGVTQSPTHLIKTRGQQVTLRCSPKSGHDTVSWYQQALGQGPQFIFQYYEEEERQRGNFPDRFSGHQFPNYSSELNVNALLLGDSALYLCASSTGPQMNTEAFFGQGTRLTVV.

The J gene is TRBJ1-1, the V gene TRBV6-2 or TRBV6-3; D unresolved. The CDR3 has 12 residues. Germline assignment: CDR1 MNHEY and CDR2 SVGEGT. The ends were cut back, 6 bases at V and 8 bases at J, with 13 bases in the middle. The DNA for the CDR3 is TGTGCCAGCAGCCCGGGCCGGCTAGAAGCTTTCTTT. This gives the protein CASSPGRLEAFF.

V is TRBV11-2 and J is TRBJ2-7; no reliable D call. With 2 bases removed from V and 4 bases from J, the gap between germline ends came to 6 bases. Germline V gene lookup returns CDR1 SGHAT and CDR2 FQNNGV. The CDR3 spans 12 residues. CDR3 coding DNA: TGTGCCAGCAGCTTATGGCAATACGAGCAGTACTTC. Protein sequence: CASSLWQYEQYF.

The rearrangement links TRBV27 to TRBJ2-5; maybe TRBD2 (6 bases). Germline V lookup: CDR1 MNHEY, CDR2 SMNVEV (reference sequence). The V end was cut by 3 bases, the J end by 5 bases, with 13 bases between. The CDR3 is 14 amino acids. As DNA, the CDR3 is TGTGCCAGCAGTTTTGCGGGATCCCAGGAGACCCAGTACTTC. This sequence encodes CASSFAGSQETQYF.

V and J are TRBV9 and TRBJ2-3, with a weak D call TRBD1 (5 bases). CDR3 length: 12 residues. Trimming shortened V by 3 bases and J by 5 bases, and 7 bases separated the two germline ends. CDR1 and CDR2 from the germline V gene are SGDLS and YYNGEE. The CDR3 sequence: CASSGTRDTQYF. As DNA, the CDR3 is TGTGCCAGCAGCGGGACAAGAGATACGCAGTATTTT. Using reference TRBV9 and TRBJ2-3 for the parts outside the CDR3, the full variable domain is DSGVTQTPKHLITATGQRVTLRCSPRSGDLSVYWYQQSLDQGLQFLIQYYNGEERAKGNILERFSAQQFPDLHSELNLSSLELGDSALYFCASSGTRDTQYFGPGTRLTVL.

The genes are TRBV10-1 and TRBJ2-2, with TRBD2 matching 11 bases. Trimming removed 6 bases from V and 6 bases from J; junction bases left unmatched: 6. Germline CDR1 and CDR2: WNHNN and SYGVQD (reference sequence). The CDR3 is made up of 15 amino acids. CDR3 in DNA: TGCGCCAGCAGCCAGACTAGCGGGGCCCCCGGGGAGCTGTTTTTT. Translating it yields CASSQTSGAPGELFF.

The CDR3 nucleotides are TGTGCCAGTAGTGTATTCACAGGGGGAAGGATGAACACTGAAGCTTTCTTT. Encoded protein: CASSVFTGGRMNTEAFF. The chain is built from TRBV19 and TRBJ1-1; 8 positions match TRBD1. Trimming took 5 bases from V and 0 from J; bases not matched to a gene: 11. The CDR3 has 17 amino acids. Germline values: CDR1 LNHDA, CDR2 SQIVND (reference sequence).

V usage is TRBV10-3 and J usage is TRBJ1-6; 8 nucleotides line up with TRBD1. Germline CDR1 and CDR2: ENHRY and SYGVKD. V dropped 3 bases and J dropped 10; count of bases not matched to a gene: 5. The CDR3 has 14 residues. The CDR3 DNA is TGTGCCATCAGTGACTTGGACAGGGAATCACCCCTCCACTTT. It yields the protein CAISDLDRESPLHF.

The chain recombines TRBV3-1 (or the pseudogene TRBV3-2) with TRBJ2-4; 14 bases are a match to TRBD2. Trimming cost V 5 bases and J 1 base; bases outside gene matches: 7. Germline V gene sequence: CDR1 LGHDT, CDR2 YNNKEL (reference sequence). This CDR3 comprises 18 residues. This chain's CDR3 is CASSLGLAGVGAKNIQYF. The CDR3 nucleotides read TGTGCCAGCAGCTTGGGACTAGCGGGGGTCGGGGCCAAAAACATTCAGTACTTC.

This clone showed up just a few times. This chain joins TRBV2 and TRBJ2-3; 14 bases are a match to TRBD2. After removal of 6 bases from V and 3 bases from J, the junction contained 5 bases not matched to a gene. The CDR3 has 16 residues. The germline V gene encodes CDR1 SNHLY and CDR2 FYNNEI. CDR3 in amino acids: CASRQRTSGGTDTQYF. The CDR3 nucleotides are TGTGCCAGCAGACAACGGACTAGCGGGGGGACAGATACGCAGTATTTT.

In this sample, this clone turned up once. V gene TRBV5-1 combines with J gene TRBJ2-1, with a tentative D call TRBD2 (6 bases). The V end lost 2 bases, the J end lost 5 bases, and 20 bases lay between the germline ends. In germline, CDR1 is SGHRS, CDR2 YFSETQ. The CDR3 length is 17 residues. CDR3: CASSFKRGSRSDNEQFF. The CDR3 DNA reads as TGCGCCAGCAGCTTCAAACGGGGGAGCCGGAGTGACAATGAGCAGTTCTTC.

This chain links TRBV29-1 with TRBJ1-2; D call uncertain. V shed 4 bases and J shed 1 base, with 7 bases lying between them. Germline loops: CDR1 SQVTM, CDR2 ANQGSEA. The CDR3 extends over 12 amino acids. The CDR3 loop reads CSVGSGNYGYTF. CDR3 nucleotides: TGCAGCGTTGGATCGGGTAACTATGGCTACACCTTC.

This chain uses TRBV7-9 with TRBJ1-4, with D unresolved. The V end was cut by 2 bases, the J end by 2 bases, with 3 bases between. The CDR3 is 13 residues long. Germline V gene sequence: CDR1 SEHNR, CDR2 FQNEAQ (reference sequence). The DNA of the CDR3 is TGTGCCAGCAGCTTATCGACTAATGAAAAACTGTTTTTT. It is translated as CASSLSTNEKLFF. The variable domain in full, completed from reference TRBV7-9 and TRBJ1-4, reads DTGVSQNPRHKITKRGQNVTFRCDPISEHNRLYWYRQTLGQGPEFLTYFQNEAQLEKSRLLSDRFSAERPKGSFSTLEIQRTEQGDSAMYLCASSLSTNEKLFFGSGTQLSVL.

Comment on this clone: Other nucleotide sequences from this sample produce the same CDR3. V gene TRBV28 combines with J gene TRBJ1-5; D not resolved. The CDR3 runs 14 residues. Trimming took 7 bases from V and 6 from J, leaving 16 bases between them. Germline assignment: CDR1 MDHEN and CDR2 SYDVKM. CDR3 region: CASTAMSAGQPQHF. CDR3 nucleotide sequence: TGTGCCAGCACTGCCATGTCCGCGGGTCAGCCCCAGCATTTT.

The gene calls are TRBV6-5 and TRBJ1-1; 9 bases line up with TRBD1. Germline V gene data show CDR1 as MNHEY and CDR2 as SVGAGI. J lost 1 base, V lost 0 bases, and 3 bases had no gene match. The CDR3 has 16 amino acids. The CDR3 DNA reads TGTGCCAGCAGTTACTCTGGACAGGGGAAGAACACTGAAGCTTTCTTT. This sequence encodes CASSYSGQGKNTEAFF.

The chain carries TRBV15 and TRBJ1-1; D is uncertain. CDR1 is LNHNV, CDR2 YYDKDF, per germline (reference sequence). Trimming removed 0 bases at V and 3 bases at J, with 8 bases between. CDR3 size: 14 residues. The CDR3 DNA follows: TGTGCCACCAGCAGAGACCAGGCTTACACTGAAGCTTTCTTT. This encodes CATSRDQAYTEAFF.

In DNA form, the CDR3 reads TGTGCCAGCAGTTACTCCCCGGAAGAGACCCAGTACTTC. It specifies CASSYSPEETQYF. The chain links TRBV6-5 to TRBJ2-5; no reliable D call. The CDR3 is 13 amino acids. Germline CDR1 is MNHEY and CDR2 is SVGAGI. V lost 0 bases, J lost 3 bases, and 5 bases lay in between.

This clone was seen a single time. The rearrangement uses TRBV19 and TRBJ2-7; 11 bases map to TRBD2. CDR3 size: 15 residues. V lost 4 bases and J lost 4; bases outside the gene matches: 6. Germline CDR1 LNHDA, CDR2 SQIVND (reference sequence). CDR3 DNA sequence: TGTGCCAGTAGTACCTCTAGCGGGAGGAGGTACGAGCAGTACTTC. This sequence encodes CASSTSSGRRYEQYF.

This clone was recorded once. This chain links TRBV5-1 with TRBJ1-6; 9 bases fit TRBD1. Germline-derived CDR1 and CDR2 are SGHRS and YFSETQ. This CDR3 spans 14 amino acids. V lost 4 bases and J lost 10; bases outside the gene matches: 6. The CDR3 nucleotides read TGCGCCAGCAGCACGGGACAGGGCTACTCACCCCTCCACTTT. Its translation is CASSTGQGYSPLHF.

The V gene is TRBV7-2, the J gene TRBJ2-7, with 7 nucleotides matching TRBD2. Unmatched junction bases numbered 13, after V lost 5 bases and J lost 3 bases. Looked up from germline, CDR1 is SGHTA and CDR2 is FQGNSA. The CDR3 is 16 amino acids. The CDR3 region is CASSRLSRSGVYEQYF. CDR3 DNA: TGTGCCAGCAGCCGTCTCTCGAGGAGCGGGGTCTACGAGCAGTACTTC.

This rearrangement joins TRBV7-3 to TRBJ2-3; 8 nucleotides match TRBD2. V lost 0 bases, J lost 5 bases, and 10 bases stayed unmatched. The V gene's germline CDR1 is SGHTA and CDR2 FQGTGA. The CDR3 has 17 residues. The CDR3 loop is CASSLTSGLGVGDTQYF. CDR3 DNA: TGTGCCAGCAGCTTAACGTCGGGACTAGGGGTGGGAGATACGCAGTATTTT.

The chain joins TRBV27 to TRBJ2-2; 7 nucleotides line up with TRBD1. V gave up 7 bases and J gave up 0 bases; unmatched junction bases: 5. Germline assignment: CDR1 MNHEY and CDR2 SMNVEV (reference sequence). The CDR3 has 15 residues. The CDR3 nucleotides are TGTGCCAGCACTGTACAGGGGACGAACACCGGGGAGCTGTTTTTT. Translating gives CASTVQGTNTGELFF.

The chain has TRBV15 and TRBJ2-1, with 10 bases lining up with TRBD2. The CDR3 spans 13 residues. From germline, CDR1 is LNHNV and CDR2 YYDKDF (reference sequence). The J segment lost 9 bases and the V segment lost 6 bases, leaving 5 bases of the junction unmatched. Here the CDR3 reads CATRLAGVREQFF. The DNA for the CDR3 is TGTGCCACCAGGCTAGCGGGAGTTCGTGAGCAGTTCTTC. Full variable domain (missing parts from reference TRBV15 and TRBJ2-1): DAMVIQNPRYQVTQFGKPVTLSCSQTLNHNVMYWYQQKSSQAPKLLFHYYDKDFNNEADTPDNFQSRRPNTSFCFLDIRSPGLGDTAMYLCATRLAGVREQFFGPGTRLTVL.

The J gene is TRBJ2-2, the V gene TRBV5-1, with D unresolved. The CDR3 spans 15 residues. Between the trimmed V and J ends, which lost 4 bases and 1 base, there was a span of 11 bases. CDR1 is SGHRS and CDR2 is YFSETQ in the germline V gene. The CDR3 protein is CASSLRQRNTGELFF. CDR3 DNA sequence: TGCGCCAGCAGCCTGCGACAAAGGAACACCGGGGAGCTGTTTTTT.

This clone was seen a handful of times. The DNA of the CDR3 is TGCGCCAGCAGCCTTAGGACTAGCGGGAGTGCGTTCCCCCCAGATGAGCAGTTCTTC. Protein: CASSLRTSGSAFPPDEQFF. This chain uses TRBV5-1 with TRBJ2-1; TRBD2 aligns across 13 bases. The V segment lost 4 bases and the J segment 8 bases; nucleotides outside the gene matches: 18. The CDR3 has 19 amino acids. Germline loops: CDR1 SGHRS, CDR2 YFSETQ.

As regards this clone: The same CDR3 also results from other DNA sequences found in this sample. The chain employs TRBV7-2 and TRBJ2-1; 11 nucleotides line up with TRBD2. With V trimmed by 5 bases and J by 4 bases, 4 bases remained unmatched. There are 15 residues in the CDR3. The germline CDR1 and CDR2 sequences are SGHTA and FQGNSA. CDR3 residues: CASSPLAGAYNEQFF. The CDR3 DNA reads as TGTGCCAGCAGCCCACTAGCGGGGGCATACAATGAGCAGTTCTTC.

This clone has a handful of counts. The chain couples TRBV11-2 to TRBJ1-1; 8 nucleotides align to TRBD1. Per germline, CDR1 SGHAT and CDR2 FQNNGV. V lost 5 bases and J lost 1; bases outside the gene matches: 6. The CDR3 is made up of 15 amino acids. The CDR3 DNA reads TGTGCCAGCAGCGCCAGACAGGGGAGGAACACTGAAGCTTTCTTT. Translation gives CASSARQGRNTEAFF.

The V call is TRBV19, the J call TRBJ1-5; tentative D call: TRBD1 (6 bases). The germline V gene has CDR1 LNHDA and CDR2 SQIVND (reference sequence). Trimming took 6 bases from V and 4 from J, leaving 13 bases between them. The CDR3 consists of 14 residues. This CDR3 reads CASSEGVGNQPQHF. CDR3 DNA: TGTGCCAGTAGCGAGGGGGTCGGAAATCAGCCCCAGCATTTT.

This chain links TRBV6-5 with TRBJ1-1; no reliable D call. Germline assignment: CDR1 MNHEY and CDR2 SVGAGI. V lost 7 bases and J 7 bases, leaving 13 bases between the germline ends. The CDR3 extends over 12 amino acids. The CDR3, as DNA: TGTGCCAGCATCAACAGCCTATTTGAAGCTTTCTTT. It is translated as CASINSLFEAFF.